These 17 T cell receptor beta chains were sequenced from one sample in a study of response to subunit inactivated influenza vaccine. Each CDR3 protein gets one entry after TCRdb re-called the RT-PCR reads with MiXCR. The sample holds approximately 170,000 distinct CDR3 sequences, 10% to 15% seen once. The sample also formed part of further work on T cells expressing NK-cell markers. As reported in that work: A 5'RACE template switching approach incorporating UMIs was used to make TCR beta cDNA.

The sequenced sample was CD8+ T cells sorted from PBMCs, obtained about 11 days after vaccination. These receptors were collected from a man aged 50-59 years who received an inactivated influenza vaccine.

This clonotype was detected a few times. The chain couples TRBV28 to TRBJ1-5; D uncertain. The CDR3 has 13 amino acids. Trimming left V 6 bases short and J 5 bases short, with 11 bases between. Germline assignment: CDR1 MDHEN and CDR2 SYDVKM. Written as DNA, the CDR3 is TGTGCCAGCAGGTGGACGGAATATCAGCCCCAGCATTTT. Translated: CASRWTEYQPQHF. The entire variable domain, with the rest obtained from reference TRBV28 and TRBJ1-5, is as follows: DVKVTQSSRYLVKRTGEKVFLECVQDMDHENMFWYRQDPGLGLRLIYFSYDVKMKEKGDIPEGYSVSREKKERFSLILESASTNQTSMYLCASRWTEYQPQHFGDGTRLSIL.

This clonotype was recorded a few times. The CDR3 sequence is CASSPGTHNEQFF. In DNA form, the CDR3 reads TGCGCCAGCAGCCCCGGGACTCACAATGAGCAGTTCTTC. This chain links TRBV5-1 with TRBJ2-1, with D possibly TRBD2 on 6 matching bases. The V end was cut by 4 bases, the J end by 5 bases, with 10 bases between. The CDR3 covers 13 residues. Germline V gives CDR1 SGHRS, CDR2 YFSETQ.

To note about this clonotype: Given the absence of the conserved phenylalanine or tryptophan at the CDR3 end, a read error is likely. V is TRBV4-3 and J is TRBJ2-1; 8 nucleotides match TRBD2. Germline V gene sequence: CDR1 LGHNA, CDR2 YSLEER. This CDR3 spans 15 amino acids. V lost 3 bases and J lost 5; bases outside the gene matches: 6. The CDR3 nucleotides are TGCGCCAGCAGCCACGTTAGCGGGATCAACAATGAGCAGTTCTCC. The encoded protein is CASSHVSGINNEQFS.

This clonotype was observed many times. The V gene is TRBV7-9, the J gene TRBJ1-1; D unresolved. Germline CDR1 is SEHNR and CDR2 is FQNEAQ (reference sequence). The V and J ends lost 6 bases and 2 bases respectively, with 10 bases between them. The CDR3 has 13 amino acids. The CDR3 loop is CASSLVLNTEAFF. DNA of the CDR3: TGTGCCAGCAGTTTGGTACTCAACACTGAAGCTTTCTTT.

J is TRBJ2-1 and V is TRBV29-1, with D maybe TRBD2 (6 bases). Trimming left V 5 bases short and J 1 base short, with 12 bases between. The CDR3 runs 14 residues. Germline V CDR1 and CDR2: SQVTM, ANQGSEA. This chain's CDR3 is CSVLGLLSYNEQFF. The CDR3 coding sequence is TGCAGCGTTTTGGGACTTTTATCCTACAATGAGCAGTTCTTC.

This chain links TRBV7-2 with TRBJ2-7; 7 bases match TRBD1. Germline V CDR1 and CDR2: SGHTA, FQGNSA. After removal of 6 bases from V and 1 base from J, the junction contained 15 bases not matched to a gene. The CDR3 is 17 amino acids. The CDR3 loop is CASSWSPPPGGSYEQYF. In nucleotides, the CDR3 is TGTGCCAGCAGTTGGTCCCCCCCCCCAGGGGGATCCTACGAGCAGTACTTC.

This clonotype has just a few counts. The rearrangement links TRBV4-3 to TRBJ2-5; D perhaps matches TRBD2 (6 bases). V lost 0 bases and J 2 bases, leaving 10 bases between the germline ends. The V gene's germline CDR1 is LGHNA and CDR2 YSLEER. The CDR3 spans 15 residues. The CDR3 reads CASSQDPGEQETQYF. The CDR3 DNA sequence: TGCGCCAGCAGCCAAGATCCGGGGGAGCAAGAGACCCAGTACTTC.

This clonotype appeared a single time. Here the CDR3 DNA reads TGTGCCACCAGTGATTTTAGCGGAGACTACAATGAGCAGTTCTTC. It encodes CATSDFSGDYNEQFF. The rearrangement links TRBV24-1 to TRBJ2-1; TRBD2 might be the D (6 bases). Germline lookup yields CDR1 KGHDR and CDR2 SFDVKD. Trimming shortened V by 1 base and J by 3 bases, and 9 bases separated the two germline ends. The length of the CDR3 is 15 residues.

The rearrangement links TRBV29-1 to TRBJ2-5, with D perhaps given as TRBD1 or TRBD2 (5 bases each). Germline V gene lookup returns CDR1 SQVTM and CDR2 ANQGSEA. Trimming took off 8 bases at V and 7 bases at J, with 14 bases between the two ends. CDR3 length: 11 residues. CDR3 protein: CSSRGRVTQYF. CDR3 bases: TGCAGCTCTCGGGGCCGGGTGACCCAGTACTTC. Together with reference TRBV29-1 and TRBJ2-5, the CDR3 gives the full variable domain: SAVISQKPSRDICQRGTSLTIQCQVDSQVTMMFWYRQQPGQSLTLIATANQGSEATYESGFVIDKFPISRPNLTFSTLTVSNMSPEDSSIYLCSSRGRVTQYFGPGTRLLVL.

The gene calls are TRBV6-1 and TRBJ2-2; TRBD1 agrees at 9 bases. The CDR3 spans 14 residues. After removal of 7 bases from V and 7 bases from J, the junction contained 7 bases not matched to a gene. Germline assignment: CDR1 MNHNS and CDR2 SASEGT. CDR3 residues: CASNAGTGSGELFF. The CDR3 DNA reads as TGTGCCAGCAACGCCGGGACAGGGAGCGGGGAGCTGTTTTTT.

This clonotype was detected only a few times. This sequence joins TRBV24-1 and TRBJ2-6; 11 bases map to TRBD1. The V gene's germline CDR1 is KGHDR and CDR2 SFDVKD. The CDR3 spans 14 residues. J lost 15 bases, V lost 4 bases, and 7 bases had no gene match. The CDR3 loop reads CATSDTGTGGDLTF. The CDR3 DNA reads TGTGCCACCAGTGACACCGGGACAGGGGGGGACCTGACTTTC.

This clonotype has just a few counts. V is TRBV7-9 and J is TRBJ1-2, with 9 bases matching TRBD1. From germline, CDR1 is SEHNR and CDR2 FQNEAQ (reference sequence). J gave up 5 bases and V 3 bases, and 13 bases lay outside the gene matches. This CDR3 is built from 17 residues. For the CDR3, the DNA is TGTGCCAGCAGCTTGAACCCGGGACAGGGTTTAGGGTATGGCTACACCTTC. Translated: CASSLNPGQGLGYGYTF. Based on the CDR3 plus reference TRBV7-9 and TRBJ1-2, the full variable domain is DTGVSQNPRHKITKRGQNVTFRCDPISEHNRLYWYRQTLGQGPEFLTYFQNEAQLEKSRLLSDRFSAERPKGSFSTLEIQRTEQGDSAMYLCASSLNPGQGLGYGYTFGSGTRLTVV.

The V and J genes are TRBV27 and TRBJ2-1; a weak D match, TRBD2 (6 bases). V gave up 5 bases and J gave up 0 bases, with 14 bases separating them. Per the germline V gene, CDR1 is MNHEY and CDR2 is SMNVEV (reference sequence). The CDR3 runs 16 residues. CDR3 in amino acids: CASSSLGGDSYNEQFF. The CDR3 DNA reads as TGTGCCAGCAGTAGTCTGGGGGGTGACTCCTACAATGAGCAGTTCTTC.

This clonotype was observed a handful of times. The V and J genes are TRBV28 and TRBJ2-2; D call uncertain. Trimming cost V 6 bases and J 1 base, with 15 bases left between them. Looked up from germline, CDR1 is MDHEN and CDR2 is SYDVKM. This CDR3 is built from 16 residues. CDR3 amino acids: CASRPLSNKNTGELFF. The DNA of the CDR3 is TGTGCCAGCAGACCCTTGTCGAACAAGAACACCGGGGAGCTGTTTTTT.

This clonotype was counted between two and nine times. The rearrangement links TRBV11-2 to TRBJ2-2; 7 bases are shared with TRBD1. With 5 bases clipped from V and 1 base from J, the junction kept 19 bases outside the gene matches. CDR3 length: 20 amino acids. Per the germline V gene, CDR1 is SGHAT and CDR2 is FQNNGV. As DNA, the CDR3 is TGTGCCAGCAGCCCCATATGGACAGGTATCGTCCAATGGAACACCGGGGAGCTGTTTTTT. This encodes CASSPIWTGIVQWNTGELFF.

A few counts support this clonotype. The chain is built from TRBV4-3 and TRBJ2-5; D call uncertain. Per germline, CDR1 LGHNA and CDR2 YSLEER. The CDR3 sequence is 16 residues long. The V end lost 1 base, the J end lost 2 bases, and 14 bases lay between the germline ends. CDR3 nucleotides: TGCGCCAGCAGCCAAGTTGTTTCGAGCAGACAAGAGACCCAGTACTTC. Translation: CASSQVVSSRQETQYF.

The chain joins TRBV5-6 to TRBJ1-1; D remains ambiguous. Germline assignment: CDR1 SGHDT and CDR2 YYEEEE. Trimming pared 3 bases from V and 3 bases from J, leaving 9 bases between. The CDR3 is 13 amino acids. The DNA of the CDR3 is TGTGCCAGCAGCTCAGGCGGGTACACTGAAGCTTTCTTT. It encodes CASSSGGYTEAFF.